The TCR beta chain described here comes from a study of Graves' ophthalmopathy and Graves' hyperthyroidism. This clonotype showed up many times. This CDR3 region has 16 residues. V shed 4 bases, J shed 1 base, and the junction held 10 bases outside the gene matches. Germline V CDR1 and CDR2: SGHRS, YFSETQ. Amplifying from RNA transcripts, the study obtained TCR beta CDR3 regions. HTBI-primed first-round RT-PCR preceded second-round multiplex PCR. From the multiplex PCR reads, TCRdb called clonotypes with MiXCR, one entry per CDR3 protein. This table has approximately 480,000 distinct CDR3 sequences, around 14% appearing once.

This receptor was taken from a woman aged 30 to 39 with Graves' ophthalmopathy. Sequencing was performed on blood. The chain joins TRBV5-1 to TRBJ1-1; 7 bases map to TRBD1. The CDR3 sequence is CASSALRGAPNTEAFF. In DNA form, the CDR3 reads TGCGCCAGCAGCGCCCTCAGGGGGGCCCCGAACACTGAAGCTTTCTTT.